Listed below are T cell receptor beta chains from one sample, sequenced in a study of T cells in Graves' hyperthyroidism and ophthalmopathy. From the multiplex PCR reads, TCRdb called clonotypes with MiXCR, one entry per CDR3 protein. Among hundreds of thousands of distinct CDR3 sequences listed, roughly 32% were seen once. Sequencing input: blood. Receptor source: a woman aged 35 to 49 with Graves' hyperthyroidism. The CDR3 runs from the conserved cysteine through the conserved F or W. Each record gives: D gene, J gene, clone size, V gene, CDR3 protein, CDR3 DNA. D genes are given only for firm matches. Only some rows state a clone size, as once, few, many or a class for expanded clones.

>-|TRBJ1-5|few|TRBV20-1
CSAMRTVNQPQHF
TGCAGTGCGATGAGGACAGTCAATCAGCCCCAGCATTTT
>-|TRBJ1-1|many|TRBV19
CASHQRGRLKAFF
TGTGCCAGTCACCAGAGGGGACGACTAAAAGCTTTCTTT
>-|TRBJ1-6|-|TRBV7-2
CASSNRLAFHF
TGTGCCAGCAGCAACAGACTAGCCTTCCACTTT
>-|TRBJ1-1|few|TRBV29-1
CSVENLQENTEAFF
TGCAGCGTTGAAAATTTACAGGAGAACACTGAAGCTTTCTTT
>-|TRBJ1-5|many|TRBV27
CASSFVGNQPQHF
TGTGCCAGCAGTTTCGTCGGCAATCAGCCCCAGCATTTT
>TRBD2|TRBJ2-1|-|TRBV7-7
CASSQGTSGGNEQFF
TGTGCTAGCAGTCAAGGGACTAGCGGTGGCAATGAGCAGTTCTTC
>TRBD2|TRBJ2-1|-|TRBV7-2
CASSRATSGGHNEQFF
TGTGCCAGCAGCAGAGCTACTAGCGGAGGCCACAATGAGCAGTTCTTC
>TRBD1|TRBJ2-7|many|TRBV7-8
CASSWGQGNSYEQYF
TGTGCCAGCAGCTGGGGACAGGGTAACTCCTACGAGCAGTACTTC
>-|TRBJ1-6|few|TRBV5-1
CASSLEGDNSPLHF
TGCGCCAGCAGCTTGGAAGGTGATAATTCACCCCTCCACTTT
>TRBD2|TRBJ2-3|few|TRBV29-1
CSVEPLLAGVADTQYF
TGCAGCGTTGAACCCCTCCTAGCGGGAGTAGCAGATACGCAGTATTTT
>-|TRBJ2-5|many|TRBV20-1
CSARDSYQETQYF
TGCAGTGCTAGAGATTCCTACCAAGAGACCCAGTACTTC
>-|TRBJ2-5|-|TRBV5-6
CASSLANFETQYF
TGTGCCAGCAGCTTGGCCAATTTTGAGACCCAGTACTTC
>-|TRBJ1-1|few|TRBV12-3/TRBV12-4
CASTSWRAEAFF
TGTGCCAGCACTTCCTGGAGGGCTGAAGCTTTCTTT
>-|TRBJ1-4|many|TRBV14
CASSPSGTNREKLFF
TGTGCCAGCAGCCCTTCCGGGACGAATAGGGAAAAACTGTTTTTT
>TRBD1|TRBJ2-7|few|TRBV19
CASSPGQGSLGYEQYF
TGTGCCAGTAGCCCGGGACAGGGGTCCCTCGGGTACGAGCAGTACTTC
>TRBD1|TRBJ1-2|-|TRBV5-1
CASSDGQQGQGAFCGYTF
TGCGCCAGCAGCGACGGGCAGCAGGGACAGGGGGCCTTCTGTGGCTACACCTTC
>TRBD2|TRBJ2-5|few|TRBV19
CASSIGQAGGPETQYF
TGTGCCAGTAGTATAGGGCAAGCGGGGGGCCCGGAGACCCAGTACTTC
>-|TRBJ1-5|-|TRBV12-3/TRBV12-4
CASSLELSNQPQHF
TGTGCCAGCAGTTTAGAGCTCAGCAATCAGCCCCAGCATTTT
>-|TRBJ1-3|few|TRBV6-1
CASSPYPLDRSGNTIYF
TGTGCCAGCAGTCCCTACCCGCTCGACAGGTCTGGAAACACCATATATTTT
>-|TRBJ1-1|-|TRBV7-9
CASSFSVISEAFF
TGTGCCAGCAGCTTTTCAGTAATCAGTGAAGCTTTCTTT
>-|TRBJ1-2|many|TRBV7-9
CASSLDLYHYGYTF
TGTGCCAGCAGCTTAGACCTCTACCACTATGGCTACACCTTC
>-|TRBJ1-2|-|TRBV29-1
CSLRDNYGYTF
TGCAGCCTCCGGGATAACTATGGCTACACCTTC
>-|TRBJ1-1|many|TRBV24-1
CATSERDTEAFF
TGTGCCACCAGTGAACGGGACACTGAAGCTTTCTTT
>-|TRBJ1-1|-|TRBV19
CASNKGDANTEAFF
TGTGCCAGCAACAAGGGGGACGCGAACACTGAAGCTTTCTTT
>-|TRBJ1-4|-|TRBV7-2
CASSSSGVGNEKLFF
TGTGCCAGCAGCTCCTCAGGGGTGGGTAATGAAAAACTGTTTTTT
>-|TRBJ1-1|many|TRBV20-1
CSASTVNTEAFF
TGCAGTGCTTCTACAGTGAACACTGAAGCTTTCTTT
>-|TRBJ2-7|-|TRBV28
CASRPGRESEQYF
TGTGCCAGCAGGCCCGGCAGGGAAAGCGAGCAGTACTTC
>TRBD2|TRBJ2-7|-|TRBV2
CASSLSSGGEQYF
TGTGCCAGCAGTTTATCTAGCGGGGGCGAGCAGTACTTC
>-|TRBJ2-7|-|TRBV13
CASSSPEAAHSYEQYF
TGTGCCAGCAGTTCCCCAGAAGCGGCGCATTCCTACGAGCAGTACTTC